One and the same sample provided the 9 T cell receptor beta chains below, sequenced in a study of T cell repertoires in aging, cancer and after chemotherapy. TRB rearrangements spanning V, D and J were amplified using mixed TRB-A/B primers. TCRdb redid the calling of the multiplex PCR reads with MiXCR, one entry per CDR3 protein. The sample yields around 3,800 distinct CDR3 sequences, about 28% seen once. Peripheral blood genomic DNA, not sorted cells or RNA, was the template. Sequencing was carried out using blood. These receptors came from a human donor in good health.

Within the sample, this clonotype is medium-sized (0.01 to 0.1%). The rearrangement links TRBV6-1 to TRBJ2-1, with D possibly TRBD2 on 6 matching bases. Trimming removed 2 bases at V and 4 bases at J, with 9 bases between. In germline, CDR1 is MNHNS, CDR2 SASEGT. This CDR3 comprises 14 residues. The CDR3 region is CASSESGGYNEQFF. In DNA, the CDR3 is TGTGCCAGCAGTGAATCAGGAGGGTACAATGAGCAGTTCTTC.

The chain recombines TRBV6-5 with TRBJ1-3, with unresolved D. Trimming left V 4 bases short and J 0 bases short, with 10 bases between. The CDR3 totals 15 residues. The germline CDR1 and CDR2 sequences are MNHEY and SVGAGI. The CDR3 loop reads CASSFGRNSGNTIYF. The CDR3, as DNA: TGTGCCAGCAGTTTCGGACGTAACTCTGGAAACACCATATATTTT.

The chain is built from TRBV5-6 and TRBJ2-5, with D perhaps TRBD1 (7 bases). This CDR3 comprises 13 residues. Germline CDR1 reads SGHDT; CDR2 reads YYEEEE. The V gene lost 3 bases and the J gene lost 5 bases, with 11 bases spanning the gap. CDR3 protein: CASSSRGVETQYF. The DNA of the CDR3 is TGTGCCAGCAGCTCCAGGGGGGTGGAGACCCAGTACTTC.

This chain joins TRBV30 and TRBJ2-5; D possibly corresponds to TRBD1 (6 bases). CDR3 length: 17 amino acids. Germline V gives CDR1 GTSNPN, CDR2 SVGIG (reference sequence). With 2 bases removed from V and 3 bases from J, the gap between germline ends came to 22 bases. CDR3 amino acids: CAWSSKTGTRQEETQYF. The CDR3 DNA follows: TGTGCCTGGAGTTCGAAAACCGGGACACGGCAGGAAGAGACCCAGTACTTC.

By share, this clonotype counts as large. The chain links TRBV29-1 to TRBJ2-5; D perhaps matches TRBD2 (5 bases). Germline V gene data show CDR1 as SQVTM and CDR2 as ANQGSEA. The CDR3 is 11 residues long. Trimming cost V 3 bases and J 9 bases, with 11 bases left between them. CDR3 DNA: TGCAGCGTTGAGTCGGGGTTGGCCCAGTACTTC. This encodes CSVESGLAQYF.

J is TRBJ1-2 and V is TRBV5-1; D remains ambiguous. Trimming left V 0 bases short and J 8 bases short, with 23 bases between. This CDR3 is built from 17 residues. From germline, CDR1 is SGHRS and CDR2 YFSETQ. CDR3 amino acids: CASSLGSSQVSRGGYTF. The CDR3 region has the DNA TGCGCCAGCAGCTTGGGTTCTTCGCAGGTTTCCAGAGGGGGCTACACCTTC. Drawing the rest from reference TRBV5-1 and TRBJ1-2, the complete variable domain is KAGVTQTPRYLIKTRGQQVTLSCSPISGHRSVSWYQQTPGQGLQFLFEYFSETQRNKGNFPGRFSGRQFSNSRSEMNVSTLELGDSALYLCASSLGSSQVSRGGYTFGSGTRLTVV.

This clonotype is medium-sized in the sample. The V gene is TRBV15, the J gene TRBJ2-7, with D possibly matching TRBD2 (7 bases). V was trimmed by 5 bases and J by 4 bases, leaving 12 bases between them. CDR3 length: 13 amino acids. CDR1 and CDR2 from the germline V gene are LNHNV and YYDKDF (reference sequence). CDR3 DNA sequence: TGTGCCACCAGCTTAGGGGGGGATTACGAGCAGTACTTC. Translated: CATSLGGDYEQYF.

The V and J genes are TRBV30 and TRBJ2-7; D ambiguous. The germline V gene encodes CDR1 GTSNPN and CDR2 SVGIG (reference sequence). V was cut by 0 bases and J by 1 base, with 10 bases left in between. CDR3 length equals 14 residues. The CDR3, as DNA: TGTGCCTGGAGTGTAGGTTACGGTTCCTACGAGCAGTACTTC. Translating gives CAWSVGYGSYEQYF. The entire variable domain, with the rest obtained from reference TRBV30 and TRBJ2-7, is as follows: SQTIHQWPATLVQPVGSPLSLECTVEGTSNPNLYWYRQAAGRGLQLLFYSVGIGQISSEVPQNLSASRPQDRQFILSSKKLLLSDSGFYLCAWSVGYGSYEQYFGPGTRLTVT.

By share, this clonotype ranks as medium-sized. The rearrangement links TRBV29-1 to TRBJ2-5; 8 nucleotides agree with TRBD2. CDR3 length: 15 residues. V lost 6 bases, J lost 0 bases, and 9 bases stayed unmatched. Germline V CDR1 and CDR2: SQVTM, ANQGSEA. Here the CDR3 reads CSVAGGANHQETQYF. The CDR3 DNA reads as TGCAGCGTCGCCGGGGGGGCGAACCACCAAGAGACCCAGTACTTC.